These 21 T cell receptor beta chains were all obtained from the same sample, sequenced in a study of T cells in Graves' hyperthyroidism and ophthalmopathy. From RNA transcripts, TCR beta CDR3 regions were amplified. Initially, a first-round RT-PCR of the TCR CDR3 employed the HTBI primer set. TCRdb re-called the multiplex PCR reads through MiXCR, storing one row per CDR3 protein. In the table there are 560,000 or so distinct CDR3 sequences, 20% of which are singletons. Sequences were obtained from blood. The receptors originated from a man aged 35-49 years with Graves' ophthalmopathy.

The chain is built from TRBV7-8 and TRBJ2-6; D perhaps matches TRBD1 (5 bases). The CDR3 is made up of 16 amino acids. Germline lookup yields CDR1 SGHVS and CDR2 FQNEAQ. Trimming removed 1 base from V and 1 base from J, with 8 bases in between. The CDR3 region is CASSLGSGSGANVLTF. The CDR3 coding sequence is TGTGCCAGCAGCTTAGGTTCAGGGTCTGGGGCCAACGTCCTGACTTTC. The whole variable domain, remainder taken from reference TRBV7-8 and TRBJ2-6, is GAGVSQSPRYKVAKRGQDVALRCDPISGHVSLFWYQQALGQGPEFLTYFQNEAQLDKSGLPSDRFFAERPEGSVSTLKIQRTQQEDSAVYLCASSLGSGSGANVLTFGAGSRLTVL.

The sample holds many counts of this clonotype. This sequence joins TRBV3-1 and TRBJ1-1; D is perhaps TRBD1 (6 bases). In germline, CDR1 is LGHDT, CDR2 YNNKEL (reference sequence). V lost 2 bases and J 6 bases, leaving 13 bases between the germline ends. The CDR3 totals 14 residues. CDR3: CASSQRATGAEAFF. The CDR3 DNA sequence: TGTGCCAGCAGCCAAAGGGCGACAGGTGCTGAAGCTTTCTTT.

This clonotype has a handful of counts. The chain is built from TRBV3-1 and TRBJ2-1, with 15 bases that match TRBD2. The germline CDR1 and CDR2 sequences are LGHDT and YNNKEL (reference sequence). The CDR3 sequence is 21 residues long. With 0 bases clipped from V and 0 bases from J, the junction kept 9 bases outside the gene matches. In DNA form, the CDR3 reads TGTGCCAGCAGCCAAGACGGAAGGGGACTAGCGGGGGGAAGCTCCTACAATGAGCAGTTCTTC. Translating it yields CASSQDGRGLAGGSSYNEQFF.

This clonotype appeared a few times. The V and J genes are TRBV7-2 and TRBJ2-1, with a possible D match to TRBD1 (5 bases). The CDR3 spans 15 residues. Per the germline V gene, CDR1 is SGHTA and CDR2 is FQGNSA. Trimming took 5 bases from V and 10 from J, leaving 21 bases between them. This CDR3 reads CASSPGQRWGQEQFF. CDR3 nucleotides: TGTGCCAGCAGCCCTGGACAACGCTGGGGTCAGGAGCAGTTCTTC. The full variable domain, with the rest looked up from reference TRBV7-2 and TRBJ2-1, is GAGVSQSPSNKVTEKGKDVELRCDPISGHTALYWYRQSLGQGLEFLIYFQGNSAPDKSGLPSDRFSAERTGGSVSTLTIQRTQQEDSAVYLCASSPGQRWGQEQFFGPGTRLTVL.

This clonotype was observed at least ten times. The chain links TRBV30 to TRBJ1-1; no firm D call. The CDR3 length is 13 residues. Trimming left V 3 bases short and J 2 bases short, with 10 bases between. CDR1 GTSNPN and CDR2 SVGIG come from the germline V gene (reference sequence). CDR3 residues: CAWRQTDNTEAFF. In nucleotides, the CDR3 is TGTGCCTGGAGACAAACAGACAACACTGAAGCTTTCTTT.

This clonotype has only a few counts. A much larger clone differs by one base, so this may be a read error. The rearrangement uses TRBV5-6 and TRBJ2-3; weak D call: TRBD1 (5 bases). Germline CDR1 is SGHDT and CDR2 is YYEEEE. This CDR3 region has 13 residues. The germline V and J ends were trimmed by 2 bases and 2 bases, with 6 bases remaining between them. For the CDR3, the DNA is TGTGCCAGCAGCTTACAGGTCACAGATACGCAGTATTTT. Protein: CASSLQVTDTQYF.

The chain joins TRBV6-1 to TRBJ2-7; 10 positions match TRBD1. Germline CDR1 is MNHNS and CDR2 is SASEGT. The CDR3 runs to 13 residues. V lost 6 bases and J lost 8; bases outside the gene matches: 7. CDR3 region: CASRDDRGQQQYF. In nucleotides, the CDR3 is TGTGCCAGCAGAGATGACAGGGGGCAGCAGCAGTACTTC.

As regards this clonotype: At one end, the junction sequence differs from germline, possibly due to a read error. This rearrangement joins TRBV20-1 to TRBJ2-1, with TRBD2 matching 8 bases. The CDR3 sequence is 17 residues long. Germline-derived CDR1 and CDR2 are DFQATT and SNEGSKA (reference sequence). CDR3 sequence: CSARLGTRGTMYNEQFF. In DNA, the CDR3 is TGCAGTGCTAGGTTGGGGACTAGGGGGACGATGTACAATGAACAGTTCTTC.

The sample holds a few counts of this clonotype. This chain links TRBV20-1 with TRBJ2-7; 9 nucleotides line up with TRBD2. The CDR3 contains 14 residues. Germline loops: CDR1 DFQATT, CDR2 SNEGSKA (reference sequence). V trimming: 3 bases; J trimming: 4 bases; junction bases outside the gene matches: 7. DNA of the CDR3: TGCAGTGCTAGGGGCGGGAGGGGTCGTTACGAGCAGTACTTC. Its protein product is CSARGGRGRYEQYF.

The rearrangement links TRBV20-1 to TRBJ2-1, with no clear D. Germline V gene sequence: CDR1 DFQATT, CDR2 SNEGSKA (reference sequence). V lost 2 bases and J lost 8, with 16 bases in between. The CDR3 covers 14 residues. CDR3 in DNA: TGCAGTGCTAGAAGGGCCCCAAGTAGGGATGAGCAGTTCTTC. Amino acid sequence: CSARRAPSRDEQFF.

This clonotype was seen ten or more times. This chain connects TRBV20-1 to TRBJ2-1; D is unresolved. The CDR3 contains 10 residues. Germline CDR1 and CDR2: DFQATT and SNEGSKA (reference sequence). Trimming cost V 1 base and J 8 bases, with 3 bases left between them. The CDR3 sequence: CSARGHEQFF. In DNA form, the CDR3 reads TGCAGTGCTAGAGGACATGAGCAGTTCTTC.

In its sample, this clonotype was seen many times. The V gene is TRBV20-1, the J gene TRBJ1-2; D unresolved. The CDR3 is 15 residues long. From germline, CDR1 is DFQATT and CDR2 SNEGSKA (reference sequence). Trimming removed 2 bases from V and 4 bases from J, with 17 bases in between. The DNA for the CDR3 is TGCAGTGCTAGAAACGGGTCAGAGTTAACCTATGGCTACACCTTC. Translating gives CSARNGSELTYGYTF.

This clonotype was found many times. The chain links TRBV2 to TRBJ1-1; D unresolved. This CDR3 is built from 13 residues. V shed 2 bases and J shed 1 base, with 5 bases lying between them. Germline V gene lookup returns CDR1 SNHLY and CDR2 FYNNEI. The CDR3 nucleotides are TGTGCCAGCAGTGAATTAGGGAACACTGAAGCTTTCTTT. As protein: CASSELGNTEAFF.

V and J are TRBV7-2 and TRBJ2-5, with D tentatively TRBD1 (6 bases). The CDR3 totals 12 residues. V lost 8 bases and J lost 2, with 9 bases in between. Germline-derived CDR1 and CDR2 are SGHTA and FQGNSA. CDR3 nucleotide sequence: TGTGCCAGCGGGACACAACAAGAGACCCAGTACTTC. Protein sequence: CASGTQQETQYF.

The V gene is TRBV2, the J gene TRBJ1-1; 9 nucleotides align to TRBD1. The CDR3 length is 12 residues. Unmatched junction bases numbered 6, after V lost 7 bases and J lost 9 bases. Germline CDR1 reads SNHLY; CDR2 reads FYNNEI. Written as DNA, the CDR3 is TGTGCCAGCACGGGACAGGGTAAGAAAGCTTTCTTT. Its protein product is CASTGQGKKAFF. Full variable domain (missing parts from reference TRBV2 and TRBJ1-1): EPEVTQTPSHQVTQMGQEVILRCVPISNHLYFYWYRQILGQKVEFLVSFYNNEISEKSEIFDDQFSVERPDGSNFTLKIRSTKLEDSAMYFCASTGQGKKAFFGQGTRLTVV.

This clonotype showed up many times. This rearrangement joins TRBV7-2 to TRBJ2-5, with 9 bases matching TRBD2. The V segment lost 5 bases and the J segment 4 bases; nucleotides outside the gene matches: 8. The germline V gene has CDR1 SGHTA and CDR2 FQGNSA. The CDR3 covers 15 residues. The CDR3 bases are TGTGCCAGCAGCCCCAGGAGAGCGGGAGGAGAGACCCAGTACTTC. This codes for CASSPRRAGGETQYF.

The rearrangement uses TRBV5-6 and TRBJ2-5; 7 bases align to TRBD2. Losses at the gene ends were 3 bases for V and 3 bases for J; bases not matched to a gene: 8. CDR3 length: 15 residues. From germline, CDR1 is SGHDT and CDR2 YYEEEE. As DNA, the CDR3 is TGTGCCAGCAGCTGGATCTGGGGGGGGGAAGAGACCCAGTACTTC. Protein sequence: CASSWIWGGEETQYF. Based on the CDR3 plus reference TRBV5-6 and TRBJ2-5, the full variable domain is DAGVTQSPTHLIKTRGQQVTLRCSPKSGHDTVSWYQQALGQGPQFIFQYYEEEERQRGNFPDRFSGHQFPNYSSELNVNALLLGDSALYLCASSWIWGGEETQYFGPGTRLLVL.

CDR3 sequence: CASSLFTVTNYGYTF. As DNA, the CDR3 is TGCGCCAGCAGCTTATTTACAGTGACTAACTATGGCTACACCTTC. The rearrangement links TRBV5-1 to TRBJ1-2; D is unresolved. CDR3 length: 15 residues. CDR1 is SGHRS and CDR2 is YFSETQ in the germline V gene. Trimming shortened V by 2 bases and J by 0 bases, and 11 bases separated the two germline ends.

This clonotype has at least ten counts. The chain carries TRBV6-1 and TRBJ2-7, with a possible D match to TRBD2 (6 bases). Trimming shortened V by 5 bases and J by 3 bases, and 17 bases separated the two germline ends. CDR3 length: 15 residues. CDR1 is MNHNS, CDR2 SASEGT, per germline. The CDR3 protein is CASSTGGPGLYEQYF. CDR3 nucleotides: TGTGCCAGCAGTACGGGTGGGCCGGGACTCTACGAGCAGTACTTC.

This clonotype occurred many times. The CDR3 sequence: CASSSRTGEETQYF. The CDR3 DNA reads TGTGCCAGCAGCTCCCGGACAGGGGAAGAGACCCAGTACTTC. The chain has TRBV7-2 and TRBJ2-5; TRBD1 agrees at 9 bases. CDR1 is SGHTA, CDR2 FQGNSA, per germline. CDR3 length: 14 amino acids. Germline trimming cut 4 bases from V and 3 bases from J; bases unmatched to any gene: 3.

The chain combines TRBV5-5 with TRBJ2-2; D unresolved. The germline V gene encodes CDR1 SGHKS and CDR2 YYEKEE (reference sequence). The CDR3 is 14 residues long. The V end was cut by 0 bases, the J end by 8 bases, with 11 bases between. The CDR3: CASSLGFRSGELFF. For the CDR3, the DNA is TGTGCCAGCAGCTTGGGGTTCCGGTCTGGGGAGCTGTTTTTT.